Below are 18 T cell receptor beta chains sequenced from a single sample in a study of patients and donors after allogeneic stem cell transplantation. Each CDR3 protein gets one entry after TCRdb re-called the RT-PCR reads with MiXCR. The sample shows about a million distinct CDR3 sequences, about a sixth of them seen only once. The sample taken for sequencing was blood, either unsorted or a sorted T cell fraction (not recorded which). The receptors stem from a human donor who was either an allogeneic HSCT recipient or a stem cell or donor lymphocyte infusion donor (not recorded which). It is not recorded whose cells these are; they may come from a transplant donor.

This chain joins TRBV11-2 and TRBJ1-5; D is perhaps TRBD1 (6 bases). The CDR3 is made up of 15 amino acids. CDR1 and CDR2 from the germline V gene are SGHAT and FQNNGV. Deletions cut 5 bases from V and 4 bases from J, with 15 bases between. DNA of the CDR3: TGTGCCAGCAGCCTACAGGGCTTGGCGAATCAGCCCCAGCATTTT. Translating gives CASSLQGLANQPQHF. Filled out from reference TRBV11-2 and TRBJ1-5, the complete variable domain reads EAGVAQSPRYKIIEKRQSVAFWCNPISGHATLYWYQQILGQGPKLLIQFQNNGVVDDSQLPKDRFSAERLKGVDSTLKIQPAKLEDSAVYLCASSLQGLANQPQHFGDGTRLSIL.

This clonotype was detected ten times or more. This sequence joins TRBV12-3 or TRBV12-4 and TRBJ2-7; D remains unclear. Trimming left V 4 bases short and J 2 bases short, with 6 bases between. The CDR3 has 12 residues. CDR3 sequence: CASSYRPYEQYF. CDR3 DNA: TGTGCCAGCAGTTACCGACCCTACGAGCAGTACTTC.

The rearrangement uses TRBV7-3 and TRBJ2-7; TRBD2 is a possible D gene (6 bases). In germline, CDR1 is SGHTA, CDR2 FQGTGA. Between the trimmed V and J ends, which lost 5 bases and 3 bases, there was a span of 17 bases. The CDR3 totals 15 residues. The CDR3 is CASSDGGLLNYEQYF. The CDR3 DNA follows: TGTGCCAGCAGCGACGGGGGTCTTCTGAACTACGAGCAGTACTTC.

The V call is TRBV7-6, the J call TRBJ2-7; TRBD2 matches at 7 bases. Germline V gives CDR1 SGHVS, CDR2 FNYEAQ. V lost 1 base to trimming and J lost 2 bases; unmatched junction nucleotides: 8. The CDR3 is made up of 16 amino acids. The CDR3 DNA is TGTGCCAGCAGCTTAGTTTCCGCGGGAGCAACCTACGAGCAGTACTTC. It translates to CASSLVSAGATYEQYF.

The chain is built from TRBV20-1 and TRBJ2-7; D not resolved. Germline assignment: CDR1 DFQATT and CDR2 SNEGSKA (reference sequence). The V gene lost 1 base and the J gene lost 1 base, with 8 bases spanning the gap. This CDR3 spans 13 amino acids. This CDR3 is CSARGTVSYEQYF. In DNA, the CDR3 is TGCAGTGCTAGAGGGACGGTTTCCTACGAGCAGTACTTC.

The V gene is TRBV12-3 or TRBV12-4, the J gene TRBJ2-7; no clear D. The germline V and J ends were trimmed by 3 bases and 3 bases, with 9 bases remaining between them. There are 13 residues in the CDR3. The CDR3 nucleotides are TGTGCCAGCAGTTTTAGGAGAAGCTACGAGCAGTACTTC. Residues: CASSFRRSYEQYF.

The chain uses TRBV13 and TRBJ2-1, with TRBD2 matching over 13 bases. V gave up 4 bases and J gave up 8 bases; unmatched junction bases: 8. This CDR3 has 16 residues. In germline, CDR1 is PRHDT, CDR2 FYEKMQ (reference sequence). DNA of the CDR3: TGTGCCAGCAGCTCAACGACTAGCGGGGGGCTGGATGAGCAGTTCTTC. It encodes CASSSTTSGGLDEQFF.

The sample holds many counts of this clonotype. The chain employs TRBV12-3 or TRBV12-4 and TRBJ1-6; the D gene is possibly TRBD1 (5 bases). The CDR3 has 15 amino acids. V was pared by 6 bases and J by 12 bases, with 21 bases between. This CDR3 reads CASSISRDYIEPLHF. CDR3 bases: TGTGCCAGCAGCATATCTAGGGACTACATCGAACCCCTCCACTTT.

The chain joins TRBV5-1 to TRBJ1-1, with no clear D. Germline assignment: CDR1 SGHRS and CDR2 YFSETQ. V was cut by 2 bases and J by 4 bases, with 15 bases left in between. This CDR3 region has 15 residues. CDR3 region: CASSLKFEGSTEAFF. In DNA form, the CDR3 reads TGCGCCAGCAGCTTAAAGTTTGAGGGTTCCACTGAAGCTTTCTTT.

The chain links TRBV4-2 to TRBJ2-2; D is undetermined. V was trimmed by 0 bases and J by 5 bases, leaving 13 bases between them. CDR3 length equals 16 residues. Germline CDR1 is LGHNA and CDR2 is YNFKEQ. The CDR3 spells CASSQDLRVLTGELFF. As DNA, the CDR3 is TGTGCCAGCAGCCAAGATCTTAGGGTTCTGACCGGGGAGCTGTTTTTT.

Note on this clonotype: Possible read error: a much larger clone is one base away. The V and J genes are TRBV6-1 and TRBJ1-1; a possible D gene is TRBD1 (5 bases). The CDR3 consists of 14 residues. The germline V gene encodes CDR1 MNHNS and CDR2 SASEGT. V shed 6 bases and J shed 0 bases, with 11 bases lying between them. CDR3 bases: TGTGCCAGCAGACCGAGGGGTATGAACACTGAAGCTTTCTTT. Amino acids: CASRPRGMNTEAFF.

Ten or more counts support this clonotype. This chain uses TRBV5-5 with TRBJ2-1, with D perhaps TRBD2 (5 bases). Trimming removed 3 bases at V and 5 bases at J, with 24 bases between. The CDR3 covers 18 residues. The germline CDR1 and CDR2 sequences are SGHKS and YYEKEE (reference sequence). The CDR3 bases are TGTGCCAGCAGCTATAGGCTAGCAGGATCGATCATCGACAATGAGCAGTTCTTC. It translates to CASSYRLAGSIIDNEQFF.

The chain employs TRBV7-3 and TRBJ2-3; D possibly corresponds to TRBD2 (5 bases). V lost 1 base, J lost 5 bases, and 13 bases lay in between. This CDR3 is 15 amino acids long. The germline gives CDR1 SGHTA, CDR2 FQGTGA. The CDR3 spells CASSLMSLGVDTQYF. The CDR3 DNA follows: TGTGCCAGCAGCTTAATGAGCCTCGGGGTAGATACGCAGTATTTT.

Ten or more counts support this clonotype. V and J are TRBV24-1 and TRBJ2-1; D uncertain. V lost 5 bases, J lost 6 bases, and 7 bases lay in between. There are 12 residues in the CDR3. Germline-derived CDR1 and CDR2 are KGHDR and SFDVKD. CDR3: CATSGGPNEQFF. CDR3 in DNA: TGTGCCACCAGTGGCGGACCCAATGAGCAGTTCTTC.

This sequence joins TRBV28 and TRBJ1-2; D is perhaps TRBD1 (5 bases). The V gene lost 4 bases and the J gene lost 4 bases, with 13 bases spanning the gap. The CDR3 has 14 residues. Germline V lookup: CDR1 MDHEN, CDR2 SYDVKM. In DNA, the CDR3 is TGTGCCAGCAGTTCCAGACAGCGCATCTATGGCTACACCTTC. Its protein is CASSSRQRIYGYTF.

This sequence joins TRBV25-1 and TRBJ2-5; 8 nucleotides agree with TRBD2. The CDR3 consists of 15 residues. The V gene's germline CDR1 is MGHDK and CDR2 SYGVNS. Unmatched junction bases numbered 9, after V lost 4 bases and J lost 5 bases. The CDR3, as DNA: TGTGCCAGCAGTGCGGAGCGGGGGCCCGCGGAGACCCAGTACTTC. Encoded protein: CASSAERGPAETQYF. Full variable domain (outside the CDR3, taken from reference TRBV25-1 and TRBJ2-5): EADIYQTPRYLVIGTGKKITLECSQTMGHDKMYWYQQDPGMELHLIHYSYGVNSTEKGDLSSESTVSRIRTEHFPLTLESARPSHTSQYLCASSAERGPAETQYFGPGTRLLVL.

This clonotype has more than one count but fewer than ten. This sequence joins TRBV9 and TRBJ2-1; 8 bases are shared with TRBD1. J was trimmed by 1 base and V by 7 bases; bases with no gene match: 7. The CDR3 covers 15 residues. Looked up from germline, CDR1 is SGDLS and CDR2 is YYNGEE. The CDR3 nucleotides are TGTGCCAGCTCTGGACAGGGTGAATCCTACAATGAGCAGTTCTTC. Translating it yields CASSGQGESYNEQFF.

This clonotype was detected only a few times. The chain combines TRBV12-3 or TRBV12-4 with TRBJ2-1, with D uncertain. The CDR3 length is 11 residues. V was shortened by 7 bases and J by 7 bases, with 8 bases between the two germline ends. The CDR3: CASTRSNEQFF. CDR3 nucleotides: TGTGCCAGCACCCGATCGAATGAGCAGTTCTTC.